A selection of T cell receptor beta chains follows, all from one sample in a study of cytomegalovirus exposure and HLA in healthy donors. Data came from immunoSEQ multiplex PCR; TCRdb stores just in-frame clones and leaves some out. The sample lists about 170,000 clones, approximately 76% occurring once. The source material was PBMCs. The receptors stem from a young woman in good health and CMV-seropositive. Each CDR3 is given with its conserved first and last residue. D genes are given only for firm matches. Only some rows state a clone size, as once, few, many or a class for expanded clones.

v_call	d_call	j_call	clone_size	cdr3_aa	cdr3_nt
TRBV5-8	TRBD1	TRBJ1-5	few	CASSGTGGGEQPQHF	TGTGCCAGCAGCGGCACAGGGGGCGGAGAACAGCCCCAGCATTTT
TRBV7-3	.	TRBJ2-1	.	CASSLTVGGSYNEQFF	TGTGCCAGCAGCTTAACCGTCGGGGGAAGTTACAATGAGCAGTTCTTC
TRBV5-6	TRBD1	TRBJ1-1	.	CASSLEVGQPNTEAFF	TGTGCCAGCAGCTTAGAAGTGGGACAGCCGAACACTGAAGCTTTCTTT
TRBV6-5	.	TRBJ2-7	.	CASSYSGGDSYEQYF	TGTGCCAGCAGTTATTCCGGGGGTGATTCCTACGAGCAGTACTTC
TRBV12-5	.	TRBJ1-5	few	CASGLDGSNQPQHF	TGTGCTAGTGGTTTGGACGGTAGCAATCAGCCCCAGCATTTT
TRBV4-3	.	TRBJ1-1	once	CASSQDSGNTEAFF	TGCGCCAGCAGCCAAGATTCGGGGAACACTGAAGCTTTCTTT
TRBV7-7	TRBD1	TRBJ2-5	.	CASSSRFRGTGGVETQYF	TGTGCTAGCAGCTCCCGATTCCGCGGGACAGGTGGGGTCGAGACCCAGTACTTC
TRBV20-1	.	TRBJ1-1	.	CSADQGRAFF	TGCAGTGCCGATCAGGGGAGAGCTTTCTTT
TRBV7-3	TRBD1	TRBJ1-2	once	CASSPQGDAGGYTF	TGTGCCAGCAGCCCCCAGGGGGACGCTGGTGGCTACACCTTC
TRBV6-1	TRBD1	TRBJ1-6	few	CASSAFDRGNNSPLHF	TGTGCCAGCAGTGCCTTCGACAGGGGCAATAATTCACCCCTCCACTTT
TRBV21-1	.	TRBJ2-7	.	CASSPPPDRASYEQYF	TGTGCCAGCAGCCCCCCACCGGACAGGGCCTCCTACGAGCAGTACTTC
TRBV23-1	.	TRBJ1-1	.	CASSQSALGDTEAFF	TGCGCCAGCAGTCAATCGGCCCTCGGGGACACTGAAGCTTTCTTT
TRBV7-9	TRBD1	TRBJ2-7	.	CASSLVGDRAAYEQYF	TGTGCCAGCAGCTTAGTAGGGGACAGGGCAGCCTACGAGCAGTACTTC
TRBV10-3	.	TRBJ2-5	.	CAISESGSQETQYF	TGTGCCATCAGTGAGTCGGGCAGCCAAGAGACCCAGTACTTC
TRBV6-5	.	TRBJ1-1	.	CASSPTRGTEAFF	TGTGCCAGCAGTCCAACGCGGGGCACTGAAGCTTTCTTT
TRBV5-1	.	TRBJ1-5	.	CASSPDGGDQPQHF	TGCGCCAGCAGCCCGGACGGGGGGGATCAGCCCCAGCATTTT
TRBV4-2	.	TRBJ1-4	.	CASSQDPTGFGEKLFF	TGTGCCAGCAGCCAAGATCCCACAGGGTTCGGGGAAAAACTGTTTTTT
TRBV4-1	TRBD1	TRBJ2-4	.	CASSQVSRGLGIQYF	TGCGCCAGCAGCCAAGTGTCCAGGGGGCTAGGCATTCAGTACTTC
TRBV15	TRBD1	TRBJ1-2	.	CATSRGDRDHGYTF	TGTGCCACCAGCAGAGGGGACAGGGACCATGGCTACACCTTC
TRBV5-6	.	TRBJ1-2	.	CASSSQGINGYTF	TGTGCCAGCAGCTCCCAGGGGATTAATGGCTACACCTTC
TRBV5-4	.	TRBJ2-7	.	CASSLPGTYEQYF	TGTGCCAGCAGCTTGCCAGGAACCTACGAGCAGTACTTC
TRBV19	TRBD1	TRBJ1-1	few	CASGQGGTEAFF	TGTGCCAGCGGACAGGGAGGCACTGAAGCTTTCTTT
TRBV7-9	TRBD2	TRBJ2-7	.	CASSMGLERIAPYEQYF	TGTGCCAGCAGCATGGGACTAGAACGCATCGCCCCCTACGAGCAGTACTTC
TRBV11-2	TRBD2	TRBJ2-1	.	CASSSRTSNEQFF	TGTGCCAGCAGCTCCCGGACTAGCAATGAGCAGTTCTTC
TRBV4-2	.	TRBJ1-6	few	CASSQPRPPGYSNSPLHF	TGTGCCAGCAGCCAACCGCGGCCCCCAGGGTATTCCAATTCACCCCTCCACTTT
TRBV5-1	.	TRBJ2-6	.	CARGGLGANVLTF	TGCGCGAGAGGAGGGCTTGGGGCCAACGTCCTGACTTTC
TRBV11-1	.	TRBJ1-1	.	CASSLGQFTEAFF	TGTGCCAGCAGCCTAGGACAGTTCACTGAAGCTTTCTTT
TRBV9	TRBD2	TRBJ2-5	.	CASSVDGLAAQETQYF	TGTGCCAGCAGCGTAGACGGACTAGCGGCCCAAGAGACCCAGTACTTC
TRBV28	TRBD1	TRBJ1-2	few	CASSPPGQGSGYTF	TGTGCCAGCAGCCCTCCGGGACAGGGGAGTGGCTACACCTTC
TRBV19	TRBD1	TRBJ2-7	.	CASSIGDSYEQYF	TGTGCCAGTAGTATAGGGGACAGCTACGAGCAGTACTTC
TRBV28	.	TRBJ1-1	.	CASSLGGDMNTEAFF	TGTGCCAGCAGTTTGGGGGGGGACATGAACACTGAAGCTTTCTTT
TRBV6-5	.	TRBJ1-4	.	CASSVYREGEKLFF	TGTGCCAGCAGTGTCTACAGGGAAGGCGAAAAACTGTTTTTT